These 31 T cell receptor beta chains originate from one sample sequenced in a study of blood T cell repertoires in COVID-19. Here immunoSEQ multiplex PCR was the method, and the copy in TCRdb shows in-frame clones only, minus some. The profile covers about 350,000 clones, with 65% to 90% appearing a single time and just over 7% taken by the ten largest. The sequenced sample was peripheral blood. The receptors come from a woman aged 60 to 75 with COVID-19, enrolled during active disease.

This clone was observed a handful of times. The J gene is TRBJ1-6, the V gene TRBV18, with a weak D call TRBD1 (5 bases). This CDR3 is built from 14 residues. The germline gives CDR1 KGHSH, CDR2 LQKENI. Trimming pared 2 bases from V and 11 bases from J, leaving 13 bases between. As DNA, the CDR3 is TGTGCCAGCTCACCAGGGGCAGTTGATACACCCCTCCACTTT. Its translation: CASSPGAVDTPLHF.

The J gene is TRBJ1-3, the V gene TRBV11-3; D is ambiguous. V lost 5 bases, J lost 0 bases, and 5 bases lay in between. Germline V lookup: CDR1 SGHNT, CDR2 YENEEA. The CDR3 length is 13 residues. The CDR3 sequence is CASSPYSGNTIYF. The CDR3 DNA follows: TGTGCCAGCAGCCCTTACTCTGGAAACACCATATATTTT.

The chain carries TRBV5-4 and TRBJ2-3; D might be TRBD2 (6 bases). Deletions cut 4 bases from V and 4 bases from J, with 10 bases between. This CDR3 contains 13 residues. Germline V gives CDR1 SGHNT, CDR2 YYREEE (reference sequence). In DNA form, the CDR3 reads TGTGCCAGCAGCCCAACTAGCCCAGATACGCAGTATTTT. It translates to CASSPTSPDTQYF.

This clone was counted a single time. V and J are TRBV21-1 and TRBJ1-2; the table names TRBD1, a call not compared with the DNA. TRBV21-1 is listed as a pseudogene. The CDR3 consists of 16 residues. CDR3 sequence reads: CASSKKYPGSSYGYTF. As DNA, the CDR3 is TGTGCCAGCAGCAAAAAATATCCAGGGTCTTCCTATGGCTACACCTTC.

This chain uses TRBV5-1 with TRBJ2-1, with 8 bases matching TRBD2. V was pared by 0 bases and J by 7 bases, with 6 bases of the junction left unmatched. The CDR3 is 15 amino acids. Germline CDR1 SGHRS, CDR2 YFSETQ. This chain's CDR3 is CASSLGAGGTNEQFF. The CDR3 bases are TGCGCCAGCAGCTTGGGGGCGGGGGGCACGAATGAGCAGTTCTTC.

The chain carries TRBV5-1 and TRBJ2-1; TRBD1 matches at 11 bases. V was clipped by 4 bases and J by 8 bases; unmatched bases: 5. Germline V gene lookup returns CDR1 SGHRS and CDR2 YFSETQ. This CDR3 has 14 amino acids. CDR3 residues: CASSRTGGPDEQFF. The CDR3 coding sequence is TGCGCCAGCAGCCGGACAGGGGGCCCCGATGAGCAGTTCTTC.

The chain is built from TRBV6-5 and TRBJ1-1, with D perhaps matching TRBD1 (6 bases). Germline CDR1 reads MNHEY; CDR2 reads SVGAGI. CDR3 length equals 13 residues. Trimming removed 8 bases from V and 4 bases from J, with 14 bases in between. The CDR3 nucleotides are TGTGCCAGCGCTACAGGGTGGGGCACTGAAGCTTTCTTT. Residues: CASATGWGTEAFF.

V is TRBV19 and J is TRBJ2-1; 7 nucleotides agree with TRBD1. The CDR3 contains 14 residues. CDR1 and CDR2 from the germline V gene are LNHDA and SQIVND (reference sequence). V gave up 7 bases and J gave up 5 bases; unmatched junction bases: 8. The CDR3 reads CASTLQGLDNEQFF. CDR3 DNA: TGTGCCAGTACCTTACAGGGGCTAGACAATGAGCAGTTCTTC. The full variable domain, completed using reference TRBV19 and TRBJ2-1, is DGGITQSPKYLFRKEGQNVTLSCEQNLNHDAMYWYRQDPGQGLRLIYYSQIVNDFQKGDIAEGYSVSREKKESFPLTVTSAQKNPTAFYLCASTLQGLDNEQFFGPGTRLTVL.

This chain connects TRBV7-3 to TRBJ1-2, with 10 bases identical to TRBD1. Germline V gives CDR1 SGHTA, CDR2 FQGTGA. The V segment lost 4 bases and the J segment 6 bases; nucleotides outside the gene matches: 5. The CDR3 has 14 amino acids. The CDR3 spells CASSSGQGIDGYTF. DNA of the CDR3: TGTGCCAGCAGCTCGGGACAGGGGATAGATGGCTACACCTTC.

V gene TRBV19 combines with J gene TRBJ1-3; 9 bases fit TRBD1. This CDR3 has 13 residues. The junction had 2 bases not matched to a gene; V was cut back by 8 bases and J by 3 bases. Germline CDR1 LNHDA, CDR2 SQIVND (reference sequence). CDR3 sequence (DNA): TGTGCCAGTGCGGACAGGGGTGGAAACACCATATATTTT. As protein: CASADRGGNTIYF.

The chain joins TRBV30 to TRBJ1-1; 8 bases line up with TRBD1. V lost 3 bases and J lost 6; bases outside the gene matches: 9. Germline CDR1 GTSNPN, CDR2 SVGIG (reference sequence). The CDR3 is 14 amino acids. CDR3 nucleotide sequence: TGTGCCTGGAGCCTGGGACAGGAGGTCGCTGAAGCTTTCTTT. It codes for CAWSLGQEVAEAFF.

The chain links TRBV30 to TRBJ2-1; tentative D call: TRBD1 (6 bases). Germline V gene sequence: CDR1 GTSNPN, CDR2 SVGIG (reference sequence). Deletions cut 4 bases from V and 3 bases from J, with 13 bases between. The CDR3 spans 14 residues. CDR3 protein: CAWTQGRGYNEQFF. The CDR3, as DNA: TGTGCCTGGACGCAGGGGAGAGGCTACAATGAGCAGTTCTTC.

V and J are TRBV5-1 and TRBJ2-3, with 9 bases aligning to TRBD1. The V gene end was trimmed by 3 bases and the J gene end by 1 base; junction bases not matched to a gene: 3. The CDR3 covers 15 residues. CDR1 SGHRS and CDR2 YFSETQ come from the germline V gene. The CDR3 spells CASSSQGAGTDTQYF. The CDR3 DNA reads TGCGCCAGCAGCTCACAGGGGGCTGGCACAGATACGCAGTATTTT.

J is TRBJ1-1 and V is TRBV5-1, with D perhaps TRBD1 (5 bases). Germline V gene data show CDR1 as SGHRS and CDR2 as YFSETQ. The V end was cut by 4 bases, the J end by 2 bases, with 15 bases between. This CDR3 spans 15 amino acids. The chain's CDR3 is CASSPGFGPNTEAFF. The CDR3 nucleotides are TGCGCCAGCAGCCCAGGGTTTGGCCCAAACACTGAAGCTTTCTTT.

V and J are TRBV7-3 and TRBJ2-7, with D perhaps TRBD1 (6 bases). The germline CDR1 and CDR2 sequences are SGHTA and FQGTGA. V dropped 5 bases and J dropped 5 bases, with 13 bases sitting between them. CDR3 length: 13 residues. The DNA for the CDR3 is TGTGCCAGCAGCCCAACAGGGATGAACGAGCAGTACTTC. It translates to CASSPTGMNEQYF.

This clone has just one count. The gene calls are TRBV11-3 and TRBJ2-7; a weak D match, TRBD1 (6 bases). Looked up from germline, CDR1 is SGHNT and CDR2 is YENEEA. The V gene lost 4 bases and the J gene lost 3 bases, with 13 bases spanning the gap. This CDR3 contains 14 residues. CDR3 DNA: TGTGCCAGCAGCTCCGGTAAGGGGGACTACGAGCAGTACTTC. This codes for CASSSGKGDYEQYF.

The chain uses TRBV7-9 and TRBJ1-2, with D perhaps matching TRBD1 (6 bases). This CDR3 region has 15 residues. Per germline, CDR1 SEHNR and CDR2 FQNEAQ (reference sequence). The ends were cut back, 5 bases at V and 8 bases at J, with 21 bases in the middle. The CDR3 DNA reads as TGTGCCAGCAGCCCGTGGGGGCACCAAGAAGGCGGCTACACCTTC. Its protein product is CASSPWGHQEGGYTF.

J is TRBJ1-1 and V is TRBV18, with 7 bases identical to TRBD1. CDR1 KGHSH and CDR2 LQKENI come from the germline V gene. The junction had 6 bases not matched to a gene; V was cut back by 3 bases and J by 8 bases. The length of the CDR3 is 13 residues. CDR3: CASSPQDRQEAFF. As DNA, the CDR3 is TGTGCCAGCTCACCTCAGGACAGGCAGGAAGCTTTCTTT.

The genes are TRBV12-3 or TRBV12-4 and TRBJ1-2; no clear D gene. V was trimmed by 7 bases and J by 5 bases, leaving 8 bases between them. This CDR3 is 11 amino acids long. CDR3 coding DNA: TGTGCCAGCACGGGATTTTATGGCTACACCTTC. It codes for CASTGFYGYTF.

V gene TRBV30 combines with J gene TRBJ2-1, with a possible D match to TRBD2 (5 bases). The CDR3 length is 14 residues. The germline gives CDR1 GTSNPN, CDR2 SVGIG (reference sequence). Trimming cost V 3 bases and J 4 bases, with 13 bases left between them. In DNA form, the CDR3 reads TGTGCCTGGAGCGTAGGACTTCCTTACAATGAGCAGTTCTTC. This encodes CAWSVGLPYNEQFF.

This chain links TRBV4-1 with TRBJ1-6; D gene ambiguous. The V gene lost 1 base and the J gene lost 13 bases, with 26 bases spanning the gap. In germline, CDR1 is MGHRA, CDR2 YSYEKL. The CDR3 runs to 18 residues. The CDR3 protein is CASSQGTWGGRMNTPLHF. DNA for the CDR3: TGCGCCAGCAGCCAAGGAACTTGGGGAGGGCGCATGAATACTCCCCTCCACTTT.

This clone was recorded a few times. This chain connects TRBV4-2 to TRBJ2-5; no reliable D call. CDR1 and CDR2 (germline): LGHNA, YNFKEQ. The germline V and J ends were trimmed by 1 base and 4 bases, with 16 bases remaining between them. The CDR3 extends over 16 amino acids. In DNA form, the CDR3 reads TGTGCCAGCAGCCAAGCCGAGCGATTAAAAAGAGAGACCCAGTACTTC. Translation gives CASSQAERLKRETQYF.

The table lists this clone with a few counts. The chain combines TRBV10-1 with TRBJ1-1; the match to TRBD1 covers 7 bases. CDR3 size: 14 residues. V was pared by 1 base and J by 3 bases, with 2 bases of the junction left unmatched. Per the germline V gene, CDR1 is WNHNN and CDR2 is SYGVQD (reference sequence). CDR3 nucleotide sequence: TGCGCCAGCAGTGAGTTCAGGGGGGACACTGAAGCTTTCTTT. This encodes CASSEFRGDTEAFF.

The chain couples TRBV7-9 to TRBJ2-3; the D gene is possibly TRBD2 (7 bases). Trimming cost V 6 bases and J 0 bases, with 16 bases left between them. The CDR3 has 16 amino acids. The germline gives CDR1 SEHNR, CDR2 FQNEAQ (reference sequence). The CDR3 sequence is CASSPSRGASTDTQYF. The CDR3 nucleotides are TGTGCCAGCAGTCCAAGCCGGGGGGCTAGCACAGATACGCAGTATTTT.

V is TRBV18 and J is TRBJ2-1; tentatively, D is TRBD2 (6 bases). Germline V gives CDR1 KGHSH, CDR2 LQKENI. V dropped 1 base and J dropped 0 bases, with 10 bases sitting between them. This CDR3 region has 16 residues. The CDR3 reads CASSPQTGLSYNEQFF. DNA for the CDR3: TGTGCCAGCTCACCACAGACGGGACTCTCCTACAATGAGCAGTTCTTC.

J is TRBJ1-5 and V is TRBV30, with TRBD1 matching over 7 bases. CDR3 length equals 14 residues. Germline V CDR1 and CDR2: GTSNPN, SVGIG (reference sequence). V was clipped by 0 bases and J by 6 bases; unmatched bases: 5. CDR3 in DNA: TGTGCCTGGAGTGTTGCGGCAGGGGGTCAGCCCCAGCATTTT. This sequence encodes CAWSVAAGGQPQHF. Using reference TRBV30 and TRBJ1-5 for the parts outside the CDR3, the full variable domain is SQTIHQWPATLVQPVGSPLSLECTVEGTSNPNLYWYRQAAGRGLQLLFYSVGIGQISSEVPQNLSASRPQDRQFILSSKKLLLSDSGFYLCAWSVAAGGQPQHFGDGTRLSIL.

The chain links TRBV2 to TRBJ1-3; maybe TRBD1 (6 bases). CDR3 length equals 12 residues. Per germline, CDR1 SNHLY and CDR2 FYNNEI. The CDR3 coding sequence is TGTGCACTACAGGGAGTTGGAAACACCATATATTTT. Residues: CALQGVGNTIYF.

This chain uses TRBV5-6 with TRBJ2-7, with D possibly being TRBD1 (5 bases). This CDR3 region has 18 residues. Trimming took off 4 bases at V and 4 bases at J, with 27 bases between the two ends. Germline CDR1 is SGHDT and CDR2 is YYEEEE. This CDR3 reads CASSPGPGIGFPGYEQYF. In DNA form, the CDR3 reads TGTGCCAGCAGCCCCGGACCGGGCATAGGATTTCCAGGGTACGAGCAGTACTTC.

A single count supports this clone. Here the CDR3 DNA reads TGTGCCAGCAGTGAAGCCCCCCCGGGACAGGGACAAAAACTGTTTTTT. Translating it yields CASSEAPPGQGQKLFF. V usage is TRBV2 and J usage is TRBJ1-4; 9 nucleotides match TRBD1. The CDR3 totals 16 residues. V shed 0 bases, J shed 9 bases, and the junction held 8 bases outside the gene matches. From germline, CDR1 is SNHLY and CDR2 FYNNEI.

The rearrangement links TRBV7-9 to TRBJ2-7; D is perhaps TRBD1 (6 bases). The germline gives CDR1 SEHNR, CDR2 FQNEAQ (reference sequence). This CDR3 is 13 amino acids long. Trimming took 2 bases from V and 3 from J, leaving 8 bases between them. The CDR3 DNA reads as TGTGCCAGCAGCTTATTAGGGGGCTACGAGCAGTACTTC. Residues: CASSLLGGYEQYF.

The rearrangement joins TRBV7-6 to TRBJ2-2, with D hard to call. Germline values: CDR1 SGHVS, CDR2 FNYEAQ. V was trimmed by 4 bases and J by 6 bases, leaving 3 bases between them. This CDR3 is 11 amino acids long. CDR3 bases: TGTGCCAGCAGCTCCTCCGGGGAGCTGTTTTTT. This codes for CASSSSGELFF.